A single sample gave rise to the 21 T cell receptor beta chains below, sequenced in a study of blood T cell repertoires in COVID-19. Repertoires were generated with immunoSEQ multiplex PCR, while TCRdb's copy carries only in-frame clones and drops some. The sample holds around 63,000 clones, 85% to 90% seen once. The sequencing sample was made of peripheral blood. The receptors come from a woman aged 60 to 75 with COVID-19, enrolled during active disease.

The chain couples TRBV7-9 to TRBJ2-3, with 12 bases aligning to TRBD2. The CDR3 loop spans 16 amino acids. Germline trimming cut 5 bases from V and 4 bases from J; bases unmatched to any gene: 7. Germline V gene sequence: CDR1 SEHNR, CDR2 FQNEAQ (reference sequence). The CDR3 region is CASSILTSGRSDTQYF. In nucleotides, the CDR3 is TGTGCCAGCAGCATACTGACTAGCGGGAGATCAGATACGCAGTATTTT.

This chain links TRBV30 with TRBJ2-3; TRBD2 matches at 7 bases. Germline trimming cut 0 bases from V and 5 bases from J; bases unmatched to any gene: 11. The CDR3 loop spans 16 amino acids. The germline gives CDR1 GTSNPN, CDR2 SVGIG (reference sequence). The CDR3, as DNA: TGTGCCTGGAGTGTGGAAGCGGGGAGTATGGGAGATACGCAGTATTTT. The encoded protein is CAWSVEAGSMGDTQYF.

The chain carries TRBV27 and TRBJ2-7; 7 bases match TRBD1. CDR1 MNHEY and CDR2 SMNVEV come from the germline V gene (reference sequence). The CDR3 is 15 amino acids. V lost 2 bases to trimming and J lost 3 bases; unmatched junction nucleotides: 7. CDR3 DNA: TGTGCCAGCAGTTTAACGTGGGCAGGGGGCTACGAGCAGTACTTC. Its protein product is CASSLTWAGGYEQYF.

This chain links TRBV25-1 with TRBJ1-6; possible D gene TRBD1, 6 bases. Germline V gene lookup returns CDR1 MGHDK and CDR2 SYGVNS. The CDR3 consists of 17 residues. V dropped 0 bases and J dropped 7 bases, with 16 bases sitting between them. The CDR3 loop reads CASSEYLTDSSNSPLHF. The CDR3 DNA reads TGTGCCAGCAGTGAATATTTAACGGACAGTTCAAATTCACCCCTCCACTTT. Using reference TRBV25-1 and TRBJ1-6 for the parts outside the CDR3, the full variable domain is EADIYQTPRYLVIGTGKKITLECSQTMGHDKMYWYQQDPGMELHLIHYSYGVNSTEKGDLSSESTVSRIRTEHFPLTLESARPSHTSQYLCASSEYLTDSSNSPLHFGNGTRLTVT.

The chain uses TRBV4-2 and TRBJ2-1, with TRBD2 matching 13 bases. V lost 3 bases and J lost 6; bases outside the gene matches: 2. Germline-derived CDR1 and CDR2 are LGHNA and YNFKEQ. The CDR3 length is 15 residues. The CDR3 region has the DNA TGTGCCAGCAGCCACCGACTAGCGGGAGGCAATGAGCAGTTCTTC. This gives the protein CASSHRLAGGNEQFF.

V gene TRBV7-2 combines with J gene TRBJ2-2; D is ambiguous. Germline loops: CDR1 SGHTA, CDR2 FQGNSA. The CDR3 has 14 amino acids. Trimming removed 7 bases from V and 2 bases from J, with 11 bases in between. The CDR3 is CASIKTPNTGELFF. DNA for the CDR3: TGTGCCAGCATCAAAACACCCAACACCGGGGAGCTGTTTTTT.

This sequence joins TRBV18 and TRBJ1-1; possibly TRBD1 for D (5 bases). V lost 2 bases, J lost 0 bases, and 16 bases lay in between. Per the germline V gene, CDR1 is KGHSH and CDR2 is LQKENI. The CDR3 extends over 17 amino acids. Here the CDR3 reads CASSPAPSQGVNTEAFF. CDR3 sequence (DNA): TGTGCCAGCTCACCAGCCCCTTCACAAGGGGTGAACACTGAAGCTTTCTTT.

The rearrangement links TRBV19 to TRBJ1-1; 9 bases match TRBD1. V trimming: 7 bases; J trimming: 1 base; junction bases outside the gene matches: 4. This CDR3 has 14 residues. The germline V gene has CDR1 LNHDA and CDR2 SQIVND (reference sequence). CDR3 sequence reads: CASTLGQGNTEAFF. CDR3 in DNA: TGTGCCAGTACTCTGGGACAGGGGAACACTGAAGCTTTCTTT. Full variable domain (outside the CDR3, taken from reference TRBV19 and TRBJ1-1): DGGITQSPKYLFRKEGQNVTLSCEQNLNHDAMYWYRQDPGQGLRLIYYSQIVNDFQKGDIAEGYSVSREKKESFPLTVTSAQKNPTAFYLCASTLGQGNTEAFFGQGTRLTVV.

Only a few counts were recorded for this clone. Its ends do not fully match the called genes, so a read error is possible. CDR3: CASSLAGGPNEQYF. The CDR3 nucleotides are TGTGCCAGCAGCCTAGCGGGAGGGCCGAACGAGCAGTACTTC. The V call is TRBV7-6, the J call TRBJ2-7; 12 nucleotides align to TRBD2. From germline, CDR1 is SGHVS and CDR2 FNYEAQ. The CDR3 loop spans 14 amino acids. The whole variable domain, filled in from reference TRBV7-6 and TRBJ2-7, reads GAGVSQSPRYKVTKRGQDVALRCDPISGHVSLYWYRQALGQGPEFLTYFNYEAQQDKSGLPNDRFSAERPEGSISTLTIQRTEQRDSAMYRCASSLAGGPNEQYFGPGTRLTVT.

The rearrangement uses TRBV5-4 and TRBJ2-1; TRBD2 agrees at 8 bases. The CDR3 loop spans 17 amino acids. V was pared by 4 bases and J by 7 bases, with 16 bases of the junction left unmatched. CDR1 is SGHNT and CDR2 is YYREEE in the germline V gene (reference sequence). The CDR3 coding sequence is TGTGCCAGCAGCGGGGGGAGCGGGAGAGGCATAGGAAATGAGCAGTTCTTC. Translation: CASSGGSGRGIGNEQFF.

The V call is TRBV6-6, the J call TRBJ2-7, with 10 bases identical to TRBD2. With 0 bases clipped from V and 3 bases from J, the junction kept 2 bases outside the gene matches. Germline lookup yields CDR1 MNHNY and CDR2 SVGAGI (reference sequence). The CDR3 is 15 amino acids. As DNA, the CDR3 is TGTGCCAGCAGTTACTCGGCTAGCGGGAGCTACGAGCAGTACTTC. The encoded protein is CASSYSASGSYEQYF.

The chain links TRBV2 to TRBJ2-1; unclear D gene. The CDR3 runs 12 residues. The ends were cut back, 7 bases at V and 10 bases at J, with 14 bases in the middle. Germline assignment: CDR1 SNHLY and CDR2 FYNNEI. In nucleotides, the CDR3 is TGTGCCAGCATTTGGCAGTCATCCGAGCAGTTCTTC. It specifies CASIWQSSEQFF.

The chain links TRBV10-1 to TRBJ2-7; 7 bases are a match to TRBD2. Germline trimming cut 3 bases from V and 4 bases from J; bases unmatched to any gene: 3. The CDR3 spans 13 residues. Germline V gene lookup returns CDR1 WNHNN and CDR2 SYGVQD (reference sequence). The CDR3 coding sequence is TGCGCCAGCAGTGATGGCGGGAGATACGAGCAGTACTTC. Its protein product is CASSDGGRYEQYF.

The chain recombines TRBV30 with TRBJ2-3; 8 bases map to TRBD2. With V trimmed by 0 bases and J by 8 bases, 7 bases remained unmatched. The CDR3 is 14 residues long. Germline CDR1 GTSNPN, CDR2 SVGIG (reference sequence). The CDR3 nucleotides read TGTGCCTGGAGTGTACAAGCGGGAGTCGGTACGCAGTATTTT. Translation gives CAWSVQAGVGTQYF.

The rearrangement joins TRBV4-1 to TRBJ1-1; 8 positions match TRBD1. Germline values: CDR1 MGHRA, CDR2 YSYEKL. This CDR3 has 16 residues. After removal of 0 bases from V and 3 bases from J, the junction contained 6 bases not matched to a gene. CDR3 region: CASSQDPGRGHTEAFF. In DNA, the CDR3 is TGCGCCAGCAGCCAAGATCCCGGCAGGGGGCACACTGAAGCTTTCTTT.

This chain links TRBV5-8 with TRBJ2-5; 7 bases fit TRBD1. Germline V gene lookup returns CDR1 SGHTS and CDR2 YDEGEE. J lost 7 bases, V lost 0 bases, and 3 bases had no gene match. The CDR3 runs to 13 residues. CDR3 bases: TGTGCCAGCAGCTTGGTGGACAGGCGGACCCAGTACTTC. Translation: CASSLVDRRTQYF.

The chain uses TRBV29-1 and TRBJ1-4; weak D call: TRBD1 (5 bases). This CDR3 spans 17 amino acids. V lost 2 bases to trimming and J lost 0 bases, with 16 bases between them. Germline CDR1 is SQVTM and CDR2 is ANQGSEA. CDR3 protein: CSVENRWGGATNEKLFF. CDR3 in DNA: TGCAGCGTTGAAAATCGATGGGGGGGTGCAACTAATGAAAAACTGTTTTTT.

V usage is TRBV30 and J usage is TRBJ1-1; D uncertain. In germline, CDR1 is GTSNPN, CDR2 SVGIG (reference sequence). The CDR3 contains 12 residues. Trimming took off 4 bases at V and 4 bases at J, with 10 bases between the two ends. The CDR3 is CAWTLIGTEAFF. The CDR3 nucleotides read TGTGCCTGGACCTTGATCGGCACTGAAGCTTTCTTT.

This sequence joins TRBV6-1 and TRBJ2-5; D might be TRBD2 (5 bases). CDR1 and CDR2 (germline): MNHNS, SASEGT. The CDR3 consists of 11 residues. The V end lost 3 bases, the J end lost 11 bases, and 10 bases lay between the germline ends. DNA for the CDR3: TGTGCCAGCAGTGATCCAGGACTGCAGTACTTC. It translates to CASSDPGLQYF.

The chain carries TRBV9 and TRBJ2-3; D ambiguous. CDR3 length: 11 residues. V gave up 3 bases and J gave up 6 bases, with 5 bases separating them. Germline CDR1 SGDLS, CDR2 YYNGEE. The DNA of the CDR3 is TGTGCCAGCAGCGATCGGGATACGCAGTATTTT. Protein: CASSDRDTQYF.

This clone has a handful of counts. V gene TRBV5-1 combines with J gene TRBJ1-3; D not certain. Per germline, CDR1 SGHRS and CDR2 YFSETQ. This CDR3 has 16 residues. Trimming shortened V by 0 bases and J by 0 bases, and 10 bases separated the two germline ends. DNA for the CDR3: TGCGCCAGCAGCTTGGGTACAGCCAGCTCTGGAAACACCATATATTTT. It encodes CASSLGTASSGNTIYF. The full variable domain, with the rest looked up from reference TRBV5-1 and TRBJ1-3, is KAGVTQTPRYLIKTRGQQVTLSCSPISGHRSVSWYQQTPGQGLQFLFEYFSETQRNKGNFPGRFSGRQFSNSRSEMNVSTLELGDSALYLCASSLGTASSGNTIYFGEGSWLTVV.